This TCR beta chain was recorded in a study of cytomegalovirus exposure and HLA in healthy donors. Study summary: Prior work identified 100 million to 130 million unique TCR beta sequences in 150 million to 200 million T cells.

Germline trimming cut 3 bases from V and 6 bases from J; bases unmatched to any gene: 13. The CDR3 loop spans 16 amino acids. Per the germline V gene, CDR1 is SGHRS and CDR2 is YFSETQ. This clone showed up just a few times. With 60 Vbeta and 13 Jbeta primers, the PCR was carried out. Clones were sequenced by immunoSEQ multiplex PCR, and TCRdb holds only the in-frame ones, with some missing. The sample comprises some 110,000 clones, about 76% of which are singletons, and approximately 13% rests with the top ten. The sample consisted of PBMCs. V is TRBV5-1 and J is TRBJ2-7; the match to TRBD1 covers 9 bases. This TCR came from a woman in her fifties or sixties in good health and CMV-seropositive. Here the CDR3 reads CASSSDPGTGLSEQYF. In DNA, the CDR3 is TGCGCCAGCAGCTCGGACCCCGGGACAGGGTTGTCCGAGCAGTACTTC.